The rows below give T cell receptor beta chains drawn from one sample of a study of blood T cell repertoires in COVID-19. The table came from immunoSEQ multiplex PCR; TCRdb's copy has only in-frame clones and leaves some out. The profile shows 55,000 or so clones, around nine tenths of them singletons. The sample was peripheral blood. Source of these receptors: a man aged 55 to 70 with active COVID-19. Both conserved end residues are part of each CDR3. Fields, in order: clone size, D gene, J gene, V gene, CDR3 length, CDR3 DNA, CDR3 protein. D genes are given only for firm matches. Expanded clones are given a class, and other clones once, few, many or no size at all.

. | TRBD2 | TRBJ2-1 | TRBV6-5 | 13 | TGTGCCAGCATGGTGGTAGCGGGAGGCGAGCAGTTCTTC | CASMVVAGGEQFF
. | TRBD2 | TRBJ2-1 | TRBV6-5 | 14 | TGTGCCAGCAGGGGGGGACTAGCGGACAATGAGCAGTTCTTC | CASRGGLADNEQFF
. | . | TRBJ2-5 | TRBV25-1 | 15 | TGTGCCAGCAGTGAATATAAGGGGATGGGTGAGACCCAGTACTTC | CASSEYKGMGETQYF
. | TRBD2 | TRBJ2-2 | TRBV10-3 | 17 | TGTGCCATCAGGGGACTAGCGGGAGAAGGGAACACCGGGGAGCTGTTTTTT | CAIRGLAGEGNTGELFF
. | TRBD2 | TRBJ2-7 | TRBV5-4 | 14 | TGTGCCAGCAGCTTGGAGCGGGGGACCTACGAGCAGTACTTC | CASSLERGTYEQYF
. | TRBD1 | TRBJ2-3 | TRBV11-2 | 17 | TGTGCCAGCAGCTTAGAAATTGGCAGGGGGCGCGCAGATACGCAGTATTTT | CASSLEIGRGRADTQYF
. | . | TRBJ2-7 | TRBV7-2 | 14 | TGTGCCAGCAGCTTAGGTCGGAGCTCCTACGAGCAGTACTTC | CASSLGRSSYEQYF
. | TRBD1 | TRBJ1-3 | TRBV9 | 18 | TGTGCCAGCAGCCAACTAACGGGACAGGGGGCGCGGGGAAACACCATATATTTT | CASSQLTGQGARGNTIYF
. | TRBD2 | TRBJ2-2 | TRBV19 | 16 | TGTGCCAGTAGTATGGGAGCGGGAGTGTACACCGGGGAGCTGTTTTTT | CASSMGAGVYTGELFF
. | TRBD2 | TRBJ2-1 | TRBV24-1 | 16 | TGTGCCACCAGTGATGCCGGGACTAGCGATTTTACTGAGCAGTTCTTC | CATSDAGTSDFTEQFF
few | TRBD2 | TRBJ2-1 | TRBV27 | 16 | TGTGCCAGCAGTTTATTTTTCTTCGGGAGGGCCCATGAGCAGTTCTTC | CASSLFFFGRAHEQFF
. | . | TRBJ1-5 | TRBV6-2/TRBV6-3 | 15 | TGTGCCAGCAGTTACGTGGGCTTTAGCAATCAGCCCCAGCATTTT | CASSYVGFSNQPQHF
. | . | TRBJ1-1 | TRBV3-1/TRBV3-2 | 12 | TGTGCCAGCAGCCGGCAGGACACTGAAGCTTTCTTT | CASSRQDTEAFF
. | . | TRBJ1-4 | TRBV19 | 14 | TGTGCCAGTAGTATGGCTCAGGGGTGGGAAAAACTGTTTTTT | CASSMAQGWEKLFF
once | TRBD1 | TRBJ2-7 | TRBV6-6 | 12 | TGTGCCAGCACCGGACAGGGATACGAGCAGTACTTC | CASTGQGYEQYF
. | . | TRBJ1-2 | TRBV7-9 | 13 | TGTGCCAGCACCCCGGGGGGCGCGGGTGGCTACACCTTC | CASTPGGAGGYTF
. | . | TRBJ2-1 | TRBV24-1 | 13 | TGTGCCACCAGTGGTCGGATCGGGAATGAGCAGTTCTTC | CATSGRIGNEQFF
. | . | TRBJ2-1 | TRBV19 | 15 | TGTGCCAGTAGTCTAGCAGGCCGTACTTACAATGAGCAGTTCTTC | CASSLAGRTYNEQFF
. | . | TRBJ2-7 | TRBV28 | 15 | TGTGCCAGCAGTTTACCGGGAATTGGCTCCTACGAGCAGTACTTC | CASSLPGIGSYEQYF
. | . | TRBJ2-2 | TRBV7-3 | 14 | TGTGCCAGCAGCTTGGACTTTCTCACCGGGGAGCTGTTTTTT | CASSLDFLTGELFF
. | . | TRBJ2-7 | TRBV30 | 12 | TGTGCCTGTGACCAGGGTGCATACGAGCAGTACTTC | CACDQGAYEQYF
. | . | TRBJ2-7 | TRBV4-2 | 14 | TGTGCCAGCAGCCAAGATATCGAAGGGGCCGAGCAGTACTTC | CASSQDIEGAEQYF
. | TRBD1 | TRBJ1-2 | TRBV7-3 | 14 | TGTGCCAGCAGCCTGGACAGGGGCGACTATGGCTACACCTTC | CASSLDRGDYGYTF
. | TRBD2 | TRBJ2-3 | TRBV7-8 | 18 | TGTGCCAGCAGCGGACTAGCGGGAGGGCCACTCAACAGAGATACGCAGTATTTT | CASSGLAGGPLNRDTQYF
. | . | TRBJ1-5 | TRBV19 | 15 | TGTGCCAGTAGTATAGCGGACAGTAGCAATCAGCCCCAGCATTTT | CASSIADSSNQPQHF
. | . | TRBJ1-3 | TRBV6-5 | 15 | TGTGCCAGCAGTTATCGAGTGAGCTCTGGAAACACCATATATTTT | CASSYRVSSGNTIYF
. | . | TRBJ2-1 | TRBV3-1/TRBV3-2 | 13 | TGTGCCAGCAGCCAGGCCGATTACAATGAGCAGTTCTTC | CASSQADYNEQFF